This T cell receptor (beta chain) was captured by sequencing in a study of shared clonotypes between healthy human individuals. Across the whole study: Participating donors consisted of a couple of women and a few men aged 18 to 49. There were three CD4 naive, three CD4 memory, two CD8 naive and one CD8 memory plates per donor.

The authors divided CD4+ cells into CD45RA+ naive and CD45RA-negative memory subsets. Germline V gene sequence: CDR1 MNHNS, CDR2 SASEGT. The V gene lost 6 bases and the J gene lost 6 bases, with 13 bases spanning the gap. This CDR3 has 13 amino acids. Profiling relied on immunoSEQ multiplex PCR, and the TCRdb table lists in-frame clones only, not all of them. The sample yields about 1.1 million clones, about four fifths seen once. Sequences were obtained from memory CD4+ T cells from PBMCs. Specified subset: CD45RA-negative fraction. The gene calls are TRBV6-1 and TRBJ2-3; D tentatively reads TRBD1 or TRBD2 (6 bases each). The clonotype was recovered from a young man in good health. Some clones in this sample may be carry-over from other donors' samples. The CDR3 region is CASRAGQVDTQYF. CDR3 sequence (DNA): TGTGCCAGCAGGGCGGGACAAGTCGATACGCAGTATTTT.